The TCR beta chain under discussion was sequenced for a study of cytotoxic CD8 clonotypes in ibrutinib-treated CLL. Trimming took 4 bases from V and 8 from J, leaving 8 bases between them. This CDR3 contains 12 residues. Germline assignment: CDR1 MGHRA and CDR2 YSYEKL. Generated by immunoSEQ multiplex PCR, the TCRdb table keeps only in-frame clones and is missing some. This table holds 90,000 to 150,000 clones, about 53% found once. The sequence derives from a human donor with chronic lymphocytic leukemia. The J gene is TRBJ1-4, the V gene TRBV4-1; D remains ambiguous. This sample comprised PBMCs, obtained after 24 months of ibrutinib treatment. CDR3 coding DNA: TGCGCCAGCAGCCCCTCGGGAGAAAAACTGTTTTTT. It codes for CASSPSGEKLFF.